A selection of T cell receptor beta chains follows, all from one sample in a study of cytomegalovirus exposure and HLA in healthy donors. The method was immunoSEQ multiplex PCR; TCRdb's version includes in-frame clones alone and lacks a portion of them. The sample records around 200,000 clones, 75% to 90% being singletons. Sequenced input: PBMCs. Receptors were obtained from a woman aged 50 to 65 in good health and CMV-seropositive. Each CDR3 is given with its conserved first and last residue.

j_gene,v_gene,CDR3aa
TRBJ2-5,TRBV18,CASSPPLAGGPAYF
TRBJ1-3,TRBV6-6,CASSYSNDRGTIYF
TRBJ2-5,TRBV2,CASRLTGGSETQYF
TRBJ2-3,TRBV27,CASSWLGQGAGELIPDTQYF
TRBJ2-7,TRBV5-5,CASRPDRGLEQYF
TRBJ1-2,TRBV5-6,CASSPGSSGYTF
TRBJ1-1,TRBV18,CASSPNRDKGNTEAFF
TRBJ1-4,TRBV7-2,CASSLLGQGVRTNEKLFF
TRBJ1-2,TRBV6-6,CASTDRGHGYTF
TRBJ1-1,TRBV27,CASSSRTGRAEAFF
TRBJ1-2,TRBV5-4,CASSPSPGQGAFGYTF
TRBJ2-3,TRBV28,CASPPGGGTVTDTQYF
TRBJ1-1,TRBV18,CASSPPMGGMNTEAFF
TRBJ1-2,TRBV5-4,CASSLKDIVNYGYTF
TRBJ2-7,TRBV6-1,CASNKGRGSYEQYF
TRBJ1-2,TRBV11-2,CASSSPGQGIRGYTF
TRBJ1-2,TRBV5-1,CASSLEIGGGGYTF
TRBJ2-3,TRBV9,CASSVGPSGGTDTQYF
TRBJ2-2,TRBV4-3,CASSQGSGVQTGELFF
TRBJ1-3,TRBV27,CASSLAGFPIYF
TRBJ1-2,TRBV7-2,CASSPRGGHGYTF
TRBJ1-3,TRBV6-1,CASKVALSGNTIYF
TRBJ2-3,TRBV7-3,CASSPHSGLAGNTDTQYF
TRBJ1-5,TRBV19,CATDDGNQPQHF
TRBJ2-2,TRBV2,CASRTDSTNTGELFF
TRBJ2-1,TRBV5-1,CASSLRIGGAILFF
TRBJ1-1,TRBV6-1,CASTGQMNTEAFF
TRBJ1-1,TRBV21-1,CASSKTGKEMNTEAFF
TRBJ2-3,TRBV19,CASSIFSGGTDTQYF
TRBJ1-5,TRBV7-8,CASSLALTGGVNQPQHF
TRBJ1-1,TRBV4-3,CASSHGTGNTEAFF
TRBJ1-4,TRBV4-1,CASSQGIQTGVDEKLFF
TRBJ2-7,TRBV5-6,CASSRDSYEQYF
TRBJ2-2,TRBV11-1,CASSPTGAGELFF
TRBJ2-5,TRBV19,CASSLSGGAIQETQYF
TRBJ2-1,TRBV29-1,CSAGQGHEQFF